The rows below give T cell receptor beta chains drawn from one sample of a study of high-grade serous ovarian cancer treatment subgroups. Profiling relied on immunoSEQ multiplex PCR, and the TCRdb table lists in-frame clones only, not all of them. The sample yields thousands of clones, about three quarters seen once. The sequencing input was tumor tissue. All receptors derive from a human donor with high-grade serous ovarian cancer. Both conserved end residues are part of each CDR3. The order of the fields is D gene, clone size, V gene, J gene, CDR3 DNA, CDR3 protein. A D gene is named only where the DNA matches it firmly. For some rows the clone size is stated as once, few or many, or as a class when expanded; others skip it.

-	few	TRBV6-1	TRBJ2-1	TGTGCCAGCAGATGGGACCCGACAGAATACAATGAGCAGTTCTTC	CASRWDPTEYNEQFF
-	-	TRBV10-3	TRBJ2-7	TGTGCCAGCTGGGACGGCTCCTACGAGCAGTACTTC	CASWDGSYEQYF
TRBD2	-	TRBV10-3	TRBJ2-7	TGTGCCATCAGACCGGGTAGCGGGAGCTACGAGCAGTACTTC	CAIRPGSGSYEQYF
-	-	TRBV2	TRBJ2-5	TGTGCCAGCAGTGCTGGCAGCATATACCAAGAGACCCAGTACTTC	CASSAGSIYQETQYF
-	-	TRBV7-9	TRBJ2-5	TGTGCCAGCAGCTATCCGGGACTCCGAAAAGAGACCCAGTACTTC	CASSYPGLRKETQYF
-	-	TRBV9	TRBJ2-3	TGTGCCAGCAGCGTAGAGATAGCGGATACGCAGTATTTT	CASSVEIADTQYF
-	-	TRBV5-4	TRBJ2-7	TGTGCCAGCAGCCAAGAGGGAGGAACCTCCGACTACGAGCAGTACTTC	CASSQEGGTSDYEQYF
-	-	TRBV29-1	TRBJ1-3	TGCAGCGTTGAAGGACAAGCAGGAAACACCATATATTTT	CSVEGQAGNTIYF
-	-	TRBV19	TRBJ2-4	TGTGCCAGTAGTATAGGAGGGGCTATGGCCAAAAACATTCAGTACTTC	CASSIGGAMAKNIQYF
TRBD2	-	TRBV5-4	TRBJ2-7	TGTGCCAGCAGCCAAGAGAGAGGGACTAGCGGTTACGAGCAGTACTTC	CASSQERGTSGYEQYF
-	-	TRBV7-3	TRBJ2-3	TGTGCCAGCAGCCTCAGCCGGGACACAGATACGCAGTATTTT	CASSLSRDTDTQYF
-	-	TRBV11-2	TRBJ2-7	TGTGCCAGCAGCTTGTGGGGGGTAGACTACGAGCAGTACTTC	CASSLWGVDYEQYF
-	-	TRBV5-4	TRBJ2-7	TGTGCCAGCAGCACCGGGACACAGTACGAGCAGTACTTC	CASSTGTQYEQYF
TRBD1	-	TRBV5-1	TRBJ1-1	TGCGCCAGCAGCTTGTACAGGGGGGACACTGAAGCTTTCTTT	CASSLYRGDTEAFF
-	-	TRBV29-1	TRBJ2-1	TGCAGCGTTGTTCGCTTCGACTTAAGATACAATGAGCAGTTCTTC	CSVVRFDLRYNEQFF
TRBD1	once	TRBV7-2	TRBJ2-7	TGTGCCAGCAGCCTAGCGACAGGGGGCGGATCCTACGAGCAGTACTTC	CASSLATGGGSYEQYF
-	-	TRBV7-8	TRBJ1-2	TGTGCCAGCAGCCTAAATTACGGAGGGGACTATGGCTACACCTTC	CASSLNYGGDYGYTF
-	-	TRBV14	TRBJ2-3	TGTGCCAGCAGCCAAGGAGGGGGGTATACGCAGTATTTT	CASSQGGGYTQYF
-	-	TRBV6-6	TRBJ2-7	TGTGCCAGCAGTTACCCCCGGGACGGTTCCTACGAGCAGTACTTC	CASSYPRDGSYEQYF
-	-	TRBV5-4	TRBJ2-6	TGTGCCAGCAGCTTCCCTCCAGGAGTCAGCTCTGGGGCCAACGTCCTGACTTTC	CASSFPPGVSSGANVLTF
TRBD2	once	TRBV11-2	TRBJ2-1	TGTGCCAGCAGCTCCCCTAGGCTAGCGGGAAAGAATGAGCAGTTCTTC	CASSSPRLAGKNEQFF
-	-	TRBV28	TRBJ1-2	TGTGCCAGCAGGCCCTTTACAAACCTCGATGGCTACACCTTC	CASRPFTNLDGYTF
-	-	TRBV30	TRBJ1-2	TGTGCCTGGAACGTGAAGGGTCAGGGGAAGTCAAACTATGGCTACACCTTC	CAWNVKGQGKSNYGYTF
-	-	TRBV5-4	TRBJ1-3	TGTGCCAGCAGCCAAGTATCCGGGGGTGGAAACACCATATATTTT	CASSQVSGGGNTIYF
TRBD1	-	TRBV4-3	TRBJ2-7	TGCGCCAGCAGCCAAGAACTTACAGGACAGGGGAGCTACGAGCAGTACTTC	CASSQELTGQGSYEQYF
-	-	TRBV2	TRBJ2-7	TGTGCCAGCCAACTTCCGCGAAGCTCCTACGAGCAGTACTTC	CASQLPRSSYEQYF
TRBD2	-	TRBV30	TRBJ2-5	TGTGCCTGGAGTACGGGTCTAGGGGGACTAGCGGAGACCCAGTACTTC	CAWSTGLGGLAETQYF
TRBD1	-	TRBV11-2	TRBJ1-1	TGTGCCAGCAGCACCAGGGGGCGGTTGAACACTGAAGCTTTCTTT	CASSTRGRLNTEAFF
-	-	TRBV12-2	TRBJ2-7	TGTGCAAGTCGCTTCGGGAGACTAGCGGATTACGAGCAGTACTTC	CASRFGRLADYEQYF
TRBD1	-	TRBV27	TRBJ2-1	TGTGCCAGCAGTTTATGGACAGGGGGAAACAATGAGCAGTTCTTC	CASSLWTGGNNEQFF
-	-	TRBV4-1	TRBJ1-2	TGCGCCAGCAGCCACGGGGCCGGAGCTAACTATGGCTACACCTTC	CASSHGAGANYGYTF
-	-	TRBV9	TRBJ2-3	TGTGCCAGCAGCGTAGTTTACGGTAGCACAGATACGCAGTATTTT	CASSVVYGSTDTQYF